These T cell receptor beta chains were read from a single sample in a study of T cell responses to AZD1222 COVID-19 vaccine. The data were produced by immunoSEQ multiplex PCR, yet TCRdb's version contains in-frame clones alone and is incomplete. The sample shows over 150,000 clones, about nine tenths of them seen only once. Specimen: peripheral blood, collected on day 0 of AZD1222 vaccination. Receptors originate from an adult in good health. The CDR3 runs from the conserved cysteine through the conserved F or W. D genes are given only for firm matches. Size values are once, few and many counts, or a class for expanded clones, and some rows have none.

V	D	J	size	DNA	CDR3
TRBV5-6	TRBD1	TRBJ2-7	NA	TGTGCCAGCAGCTTAATGGGACAGGAGTCCTCCTACGAGCAGTACTTC	CASSLMGQESSYEQYF
TRBV19	TRBD1	TRBJ1-2	few	TGTGCCAGTACTCCTCAGGGACAGGGGACCTCCTATGGCTACACCTTC	CASTPQGQGTSYGYTF
TRBV5-1	NA	TRBJ2-1	NA	TGCGCCAGCAGTTCGGGGGCTACCAATGAGCAGTTCTTC	CASSSGATNEQFF
TRBV15	NA	TRBJ1-6	NA	TGTGCCACCAGCAGCAGCAAAACAATCTTGGGGGCACCCCTCCACTTT	CATSSSKTILGAPLHF
TRBV19	NA	TRBJ1-5	NA	TGTGCCAGTTCAACAGGTTATCAGCCCCAGCATTTT	CASSTGYQPQHF
TRBV27	TRBD1	TRBJ2-3	NA	TGTGCCAGCAGTTTACCCTCGGGACAGATTAGCACAGATACGCAGTATTTT	CASSLPSGQISTDTQYF
TRBV6-2/TRBV6-3	NA	TRBJ2-3	NA	TGTGCCAGCAGTTACTCGGCGAGTACTGGCTGGGATACGCAGTATTTT	CASSYSASTGWDTQYF
TRBV30	NA	TRBJ1-4	NA	TGTGCCTGGAGTGTACCGCAGGTACGGGAAAAACTGTTTTTT	CAWSVPQVREKLFF
TRBV29-1	NA	TRBJ1-1	once	TGCAGCGCCGGTGGGGCACGTATGAACACTGAAGCTTTCTTT	CSAGGARMNTEAFF
TRBV9	NA	TRBJ2-3	NA	TGTGCCAGCAGCGTAGTCGGCACAGCCACAGATACGCAGTATTTT	CASSVVGTATDTQYF
TRBV12-3/TRBV12-4	TRBD1	TRBJ1-2	NA	TGTGTCACGGCGACAGGGGCAAACTATGGCTACACCTTC	CVTATGANYGYTF
TRBV18	TRBD1	TRBJ1-2	NA	TGTGCCAGCTCACGGGGACAGGGCAGTTGGGGCTACACCTTC	CASSRGQGSWGYTF
TRBV11-3	NA	TRBJ2-1	once	TGTGCCAGCGGAAGGGATGAGCAGTTCTTC	CASGRDEQFF
TRBV7-3	NA	TRBJ2-6	NA	TGTGCCAGCAGCTTAACGGGATCAGGGGCCAACGTCCTGACTTTC	CASSLTGSGANVLTF
TRBV19	NA	TRBJ2-1	NA	TGTGCCAGTAGTAGATTAGTAGCCACTTCCCCGACCGATGAGCAGTTCTTC	CASSRLVATSPTDEQFF
TRBV2	TRBD2	TRBJ2-1	NA	TGTGCCAGCAGTGAATCGAGCGGGGGGGCCTACAATGAGCAGTTCTTC	CASSESSGGAYNEQFF
TRBV9	NA	TRBJ2-2	NA	TGTGCCAGCAGCGAGGGCCGTTTGGGGATAGGGGAGCTGTTTTTT	CASSEGRLGIGELFF
TRBV15	NA	TRBJ2-2	few	TGTGCCACCAGCATGCCGTGGGGTTCGAACACCGGGGAGCTGTTTTTT	CATSMPWGSNTGELFF
TRBV4-1	TRBD2	TRBJ2-3	NA	TGCGCCAGCAGCCAAGACTTGGCGGGGGGAAGCACAGATACGCAGTATTTT	CASSQDLAGGSTDTQYF
TRBV9	TRBD1	TRBJ1-4	NA	TGTGCCAGCAGTAATGGTCGCACAGGGGCGGATGAAAAACTGTTTTTT	CASSNGRTGADEKLFF
TRBV6-5	TRBD1	TRBJ1-1	NA	TGTGCCAGCCGGGACAGGGGTCGTACTGAAGCTTTCTTT	CASRDRGRTEAFF
TRBV12-5	NA	TRBJ1-5	NA	TGTGCTAGTGGTTTTCAGGGCGGGCAGCCCCAGCATTTT	CASGFQGGQPQHF
TRBV6-5	NA	TRBJ2-7	NA	TGTGCCAGCAGTCCGGGGCTCGGGTACGAGCAGTACTTC	CASSPGLGYEQYF
TRBV12-5	TRBD1	TRBJ1-6	NA	TGTGCTAGTGGCCCGGGACAGGCTTCACCCCTCCACTTT	CASGPGQASPLHF
TRBV7-8	NA	TRBJ1-5	once	TGTGCCAGCAGCGCCGTGGGGGCAGGGCCGAATCAGCCCCAGCATTTT	CASSAVGAGPNQPQHF
TRBV6-2/TRBV6-3	TRBD2	TRBJ2-1	NA	TGTGCCAGCAGTCTGAGCGGGAGGCCCCACAATGAGCAGTTCTTC	CASSLSGRPHNEQFF
TRBV7-3	TRBD1	TRBJ2-6	NA	TGTGCCAGCAGCTCTTATCCGGACAGGGGGAGAACTGGGGCCAACGTCCTGACTTTC	CASSSYPDRGRTGANVLTF
TRBV5-5	TRBD1	TRBJ2-1	NA	TGTGCCAGCAGCCCCGGTGACAGGGGGTTAATCAGTGAGCAGTTCTTC	CASSPGDRGLISEQFF
TRBV2	NA	TRBJ1-4	NA	TGTGCCAGCAGTGAACGTGCTTGGACTAATGAAAAACTGTTTTTT	CASSERAWTNEKLFF
TRBV11-3	NA	TRBJ2-1	NA	TGTGCCAGCAGCCCCAAGTGGGTTCCCTACAATGAGCAGTTCTTC	CASSPKWVPYNEQFF
TRBV11-2	NA	TRBJ1-1	NA	TGTGCCAGCAGCCCCCCCCTAACCGGGTCCCAAGAAGCTTTCTTT	CASSPPLTGSQEAFF
TRBV7-8	NA	TRBJ1-6	NA	TGTGCCAGCAGCTTAGGGGTCAGTTATAATTCACCCCTCCACTTT	CASSLGVSYNSPLHF
TRBV27	TRBD2	TRBJ2-1	NA	TGTGCCAGCAGTTTAGGACTAGCACTCCATGAGCAGTTCTTC	CASSLGLALHEQFF
TRBV3-1/TRBV3-2	TRBD1	TRBJ2-4	NA	TGTGCCAGCAGCCAGCGAGGGGGCTTGGACATTCAGTACTTC	CASSQRGGLDIQYF
TRBV4-3	NA	TRBJ1-1	once	TGCGCCAGCAGCCAAGACCCCGGGACCGGGACTGAAGCTTTCTTT	CASSQDPGTGTEAFF
TRBV6-5	NA	TRBJ2-6	few	TGTGCCAGCAGTTCCCGGCTGTACTCTGGGGCCAACGTCCTGACTTTC	CASSSRLYSGANVLTF
TRBV29-1	TRBD1	TRBJ1-2	NA	TGCAGCGTTGAAAATCCCAGGGGGTACTACACCTTC	CSVENPRGYYTF
TRBV11-3	NA	TRBJ2-2	NA	TGTGCCACACAATCAGCCTCCCATTACACCGGGGAGCTGTTTTTT	CATQSASHYTGELFF
TRBV9	NA	TRBJ2-6	once	TGTGCCAGCAGGTCCTCTGGGGCCAACGTCCTGACTTTC	CASRSSGANVLTF
TRBV11-2	TRBD1	TRBJ1-2	NA	TGTGCCAGCAGCTTGGGGGGACAGGCGAAGGGCGGCTACACCTTC	CASSLGGQAKGGYTF